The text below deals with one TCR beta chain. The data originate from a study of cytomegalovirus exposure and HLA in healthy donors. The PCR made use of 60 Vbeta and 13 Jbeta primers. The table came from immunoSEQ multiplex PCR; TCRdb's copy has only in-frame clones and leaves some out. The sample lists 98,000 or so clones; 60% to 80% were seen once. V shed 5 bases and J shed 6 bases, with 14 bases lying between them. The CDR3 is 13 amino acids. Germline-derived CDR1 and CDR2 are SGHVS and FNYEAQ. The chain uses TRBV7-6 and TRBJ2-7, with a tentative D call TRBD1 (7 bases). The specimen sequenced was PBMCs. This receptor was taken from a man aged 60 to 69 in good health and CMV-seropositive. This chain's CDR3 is CASSARQGGEQYF. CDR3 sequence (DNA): TGTGCCAGCAGCGCCAGACAGGGAGGCGAGCAGTACTTC.